These 27 T cell receptor beta chains were sequenced from one sample in a study of shared clonotypes between healthy human individuals. Measured with immunoSEQ multiplex PCR; TCRdb has only the in-frame clones, and not every one. This table has some 1,100,000 clones, 75% to 85% appearing once. Sequencing used memory CD4+ T cells from PBMCs. Subset: CD45RA-negative fraction. The receptors originated from a man aged 18 to 30 in good health. Some clones in this sample may be carry-over from other donors' samples.

V is TRBV10-1 and J is TRBJ2-3; D tentatively fits TRBD1 or TRBD2 (5 bases each). This CDR3 has 15 amino acids. V lost 2 bases and J 0 bases, leaving 9 bases between the germline ends. The germline CDR1 and CDR2 sequences are WNHNN and SYGVQD (reference sequence). CDR3 residues: CASSEKGSSTDTQYF. CDR3 DNA: TGCGCCAGCAGTGAGAAGGGGAGCAGCACAGATACGCAGTATTTT.

This chain connects TRBV10-3 to TRBJ1-2; D is uncertain. Germline CDR1 ENHRY, CDR2 SYGVKD. This CDR3 region has 13 residues. Trimming pared 7 bases from V and 1 base from J, leaving 10 bases between. The CDR3 loop reads CAIKNGSNYGYTF. The DNA of the CDR3 is TGTGCCATCAAAAACGGCAGTAACTATGGCTACACCTTC.

This clone was counted ten times or more. The sample contains more than one DNA sequence encoding this CDR3. The chain recombines TRBV7-6 with TRBJ2-5, with D possibly matching TRBD1 (5 bases). The ends were cut back, 2 bases at V and 2 bases at J, with 9 bases in the middle. CDR1 is SGHVS and CDR2 is FNYEAQ in the germline V gene. CDR3 size: 14 residues. The CDR3 region has the DNA TGTGCCAGCAGCTTATTCCAGGGACAAGAGACCCAGTACTTC. It encodes CASSLFQGQETQYF.

V usage is TRBV7-9 and J usage is TRBJ1-4, with D unclear. Germline V gene data show CDR1 as SEHNR and CDR2 as FQNEAQ (reference sequence). The CDR3 extends over 13 amino acids. Trimming shortened V by 5 bases and J by 8 bases, and 12 bases separated the two germline ends. The CDR3 DNA follows: TGTGCCAGCAGCCTCGAACTGGGGGAAAAACTGTTTTTT. It specifies CASSLELGEKLFF.

The chain carries TRBV5-1 and TRBJ1-2; TRBD1 matches at 10 bases. The CDR3 covers 13 residues. Germline CDR1 SGHRS, CDR2 YFSETQ. The ends lost 6 bases at V and 4 bases at J; junction bases unmatched: 3. CDR3 loop: CASTGQGGYGYTF. The CDR3 nucleotides read TGCGCCAGCACCGGACAGGGGGGCTATGGCTACACCTTC.

The chain recombines TRBV7-9 with TRBJ2-1; 7 bases agree with TRBD2. V lost 6 bases and J lost 8; bases outside the gene matches: 10. The germline V gene encodes CDR1 SEHNR and CDR2 FQNEAQ (reference sequence). This CDR3 contains 14 residues. The CDR3 is CASREWRETDEQFF. The CDR3 DNA sequence: TGTGCCAGCAGGGAGTGGCGGGAGACGGATGAGCAGTTCTTC.

In DNA form, the CDR3 reads TGTGCCAGCAGCAAACCAACCAACTCCTACAATGAGCAGTTCTTC. It specifies CASSKPTNSYNEQFF. This chain uses TRBV11-2 with TRBJ2-1; D gene uncertain. Germline assignment: CDR1 SGHAT and CDR2 FQNNGV. Trimming shortened V by 5 bases and J by 0 bases, and 11 bases separated the two germline ends. The CDR3 covers 15 residues.

This clone has only one observation. V is TRBV10-3 and J is TRBJ2-7; D possibly corresponds to TRBD2 (5 bases). The CDR3 is made up of 13 amino acids. Trimming took 3 bases from V and 2 from J, leaving 8 bases between them. Looked up from germline, CDR1 is ENHRY and CDR2 is SYGVKD. The CDR3 reads CAISERETYEQYF. Written as DNA, the CDR3 is TGTGCCATCAGTGAACGGGAAACCTACGAGCAGTACTTC.

The rearrangement links TRBV7-6 to TRBJ2-1, with no clear D. V was clipped by 1 base and J by 4 bases, with 20 bases between them. This CDR3 is built from 18 residues. The V gene's germline CDR1 is SGHVS and CDR2 FNYEAQ. The CDR3 loop reads CASSLGRSGGRSYNEQFF. CDR3 sequence (DNA): TGTGCCAGCAGCTTAGGTCGATCCGGCGGACGATCATACAATGAGCAGTTCTTC.

Notes on this clone: In the same sample, other DNA sequences code for this CDR3. CDR3 nucleotide sequence: TGTGCCAGCAGCTTAGAAACAGGGGGCAACACTGAAGCTTTCTTT. Translating it yields CASSLETGGNTEAFF. The chain uses TRBV7-9 and TRBJ1-1, with 9 bases matching TRBD1. The CDR3 is 15 amino acids. V lost 1 base, J lost 2 bases, and 2 bases stayed unmatched. In germline, CDR1 is SEHNR, CDR2 FQNEAQ (reference sequence).

About this clone itself: Different DNA sequences within this sample yield the same CDR3. CDR3 DNA sequence: TGCAGCGGTGGCCTTAGGGGGTACAATGAGCAGTTCTTC. Its translation is CSGGLRGYNEQFF. The V call is TRBV29-1, the J call TRBJ2-1; the D gene is possibly TRBD1 (6 bases). Germline CDR1 reads SQVTM; CDR2 reads ANQGSEA. The CDR3 loop spans 13 amino acids. Between the trimmed V and J ends, which lost 7 bases and 4 bases, there was a span of 14 bases.

The rearrangement links TRBV6-5 to TRBJ2-5; D is ambiguous. The V end was cut by 3 bases, the J end by 1 base, with 9 bases between. The CDR3 is 14 amino acids. Germline V gives CDR1 MNHEY, CDR2 SVGAGI. The CDR3 DNA reads TGTGCCAGCAGTTATTCAGGATTCCAAGAGACCCAGTACTTC. Protein: CASSYSGFQETQYF.

The rearrangement links TRBV7-8 to TRBJ2-5, with TRBD1 matching 7 bases. The CDR3 loop spans 15 amino acids. Trimming took 0 bases from V and 5 from J; bases not matched to a gene: 6. Germline values: CDR1 SGHVS, CDR2 FQNEAQ. CDR3 residues: CASSLAAGGGETQYF. The CDR3 DNA reads TGTGCCAGCAGCTTAGCCGCAGGGGGTGGGGAGACCCAGTACTTC. Complete variable domain (other parts from reference TRBV7-8 and TRBJ2-5): GAGVSQSPRYKVAKRGQDVALRCDPISGHVSLFWYQQALGQGPEFLTYFQNEAQLDKSGLPSDRFFAERPEGSVSTLKIQRTQQEDSAVYLCASSLAAGGGETQYFGPGTRLLVL.

With regard to this clone: The same CDR3 is also encoded by other DNA sequences in this sample. The chain links TRBV2 to TRBJ2-2; D assignment may be TRBD1 or TRBD2 (5 bases each). Germline CDR1 is SNHLY and CDR2 is FYNNEI. The ends were cut back, 4 bases at V and 5 bases at J, with 8 bases in the middle. This CDR3 comprises 13 residues. The CDR3 here is CASSGEGTGELFF. DNA of the CDR3: TGTGCCAGCAGTGGAGAGGGGACCGGGGAGCTGTTTTTT.

Remarks on this clone: One end of the junction is discordant with germline, which a read error may explain. The genes are TRBV28 and TRBJ1-2; a possible D gene is TRBD1 (6 bases). In germline, CDR1 is MDHEN, CDR2 SYDVKM. The CDR3 contains 12 residues. CDR3 bases: TGTGCCAGCAGCTTATCCCACTCGGACAGCACCTTC. Protein product: CASSLSHSDSTF.

As concerns this clone: The same CDR3 is also encoded by other DNA sequences in this sample. The chain couples TRBV2 to TRBJ1-3; D is unclear. The CDR3 is made up of 12 amino acids. Per germline, CDR1 SNHLY and CDR2 FYNNEI. The ends were cut back, 3 bases at V and 4 bases at J, with 4 bases in the middle. CDR3 amino acids: CASSDRGNTIYF. DNA for the CDR3: TGTGCCAGCAGTGACCGCGGAAACACCATATATTTT.

The chain carries TRBV7-2 and TRBJ1-2, with D hard to call. Germline CDR1 is SGHTA and CDR2 is FQGNSA. Trimming removed 5 bases from V and 0 bases from J, with 7 bases in between. The CDR3 totals 13 residues. The CDR3 protein is CASSPQPNYGYTF. The CDR3 DNA reads as TGTGCCAGCAGCCCGCAGCCTAACTATGGCTACACCTTC.

The CDR3 DNA reads as TGTGCCAGCAGACTAGCGGGAGGGGCTGGCACAGATACGCAGTATTTT. Amino acid sequence: CASRLAGGAGTDTQYF. The V gene is TRBV2, the J gene TRBJ2-3, with 13 bases identical to TRBD2. CDR1 and CDR2 (germline): SNHLY, FYNNEI. V lost 6 bases, J lost 1 base, and 4 bases stayed unmatched. The CDR3 sequence is 16 residues long.

To note about this clone: It may be a read error: a sequence one base away is much more abundant. V is TRBV7-6 and J is TRBJ2-7; D not resolved. Deletions cut 2 bases from V and 3 bases from J, with 5 bases between. Germline values: CDR1 SGHVS, CDR2 FNYEAQ. The CDR3 sequence is 12 residues long. This chain's CDR3 is CASSLTVYEQYF. The DNA of the CDR3 is TGTGCCAGCAGCTTAACAGTCTACGAGCAGTACTTC.

A note on this clone: Other DNA sequences within the sample encode an identical CDR3. In DNA, the CDR3 is TGTGCCAGCAGTTTTTCAGGCAGGGGTAACACCGGGGAGCTGTTTTTT. It is translated as CASSFSGRGNTGELFF. The chain has TRBV28 and TRBJ2-2; D may be TRBD1 (6 bases). The CDR3 totals 16 residues. The V and J ends lost 3 bases and 2 bases respectively, with 13 bases between them. In germline, CDR1 is MDHEN, CDR2 SYDVKM.

The V call is TRBV29-1, the J call TRBJ2-7, with D perhaps assigned TRBD1 or TRBD2 (5 bases each). Germline loops: CDR1 SQVTM, CDR2 ANQGSEA. There are 12 residues in the CDR3. V lost 4 bases, J lost 3 bases, and 10 bases lay in between. The CDR3 spells CSVGGSYYEQYF. DNA of the CDR3: TGCAGCGTTGGGGGGTCCTACTACGAGCAGTACTTC.

The J gene is TRBJ2-7, the V gene TRBV7-2; 9 nucleotides agree with TRBD1. V lost 5 bases and J lost 4; bases outside the gene matches: 15. The CDR3 length is 17 residues. Germline assignment: CDR1 SGHTA and CDR2 FQGNSA. In DNA form, the CDR3 reads TGTGCCAGCAGCCCCGGACAGGGGAGGACTTTGGGGTACGAGCAGTACTTC. This encodes CASSPGQGRTLGYEQYF.

Points on this clone: Possible read error: a much larger clone is one base away. This chain links TRBV27 with TRBJ1-1; perhaps TRBD1 as D (6 bases). The germline gives CDR1 MNHEY, CDR2 SMNVEV (reference sequence). The V end was cut by 8 bases, the J end by 6 bases, with 13 bases between. This CDR3 contains 12 residues. In DNA, the CDR3 is TGTGCCAGCTCGGACAGAAACGCTGAAGCTTTCTTT. Translation gives CASSDRNAEAFF.

This chain uses TRBV30 with TRBJ1-2, with TRBD1 matching 7 bases. Trimming at V came to 2 bases and at J to 13 bases, leaving 13 bases not matched to a gene. The germline V gene encodes CDR1 GTSNPN and CDR2 SVGIG (reference sequence). CDR3 length: 13 residues. The CDR3, as DNA: TGTGCCTGGAGTCCCACCCGACAGGGAGGGGTCACCTTC. It is translated as CAWSPTRQGGVTF. The whole variable domain, remainder taken from reference TRBV30 and TRBJ1-2, is SQTIHQWPATLVQPVGSPLSLECTVEGTSNPNLYWYRQAAGRGLQLLFYSVGIGQISSEVPQNLSASRPQDRQFILSSKKLLLSDSGFYLCAWSPTRQGGVTFGSGTRLTVV.

This clone was picked up a small number of times. This chain connects TRBV2 to TRBJ2-3; 7 nucleotides align to TRBD1. V trimming: 6 bases; J trimming: 2 bases; junction bases outside the gene matches: 8. Germline CDR1 is SNHLY and CDR2 is FYNNEI. The length of the CDR3 is 15 residues. The CDR3 spells CASRGDSYITDTQYF. CDR3 in DNA: TGTGCCAGCAGAGGGGACAGCTACATCACAGATACGCAGTATTTT.

The rearrangement uses TRBV2 and TRBJ2-1, with 16 positions matching TRBD2. The germline CDR1 and CDR2 sequences are SNHLY and FYNNEI. CDR3 length: 16 residues. With 2 bases clipped from V and 8 bases from J, the junction kept 3 bases outside the gene matches. This chain's CDR3 is CASSELGTSGRDEQFF. The CDR3 DNA follows: TGTGCCAGCAGTGAACTGGGGACTAGCGGGAGGGATGAGCAGTTCTTC. Together with reference TRBV2 and TRBJ2-1, the CDR3 gives the full variable domain: EPEVTQTPSHQVTQMGQEVILRCVPISNHLYFYWYRQILGQKVEFLVSFYNNEISEKSEIFDDQFSVERPDGSNFTLKIRSTKLEDSAMYFCASSELGTSGRDEQFFGPGTRLTVL.

The chain carries TRBV14 and TRBJ2-1; TRBD2 aligns across 9 bases. The germline V gene has CDR1 SGHDN and CDR2 FVKESK. The CDR3 sequence is 15 residues long. V dropped 4 bases and J dropped 9; count of bases not matched to a gene: 10. As DNA, the CDR3 is TGTGCCAGCAGCCCCACCGCGGGAGGGCCGCGTGAGCAGTTCTTC. This translates into CASSPTAGGPREQFF.